This T cell receptor (beta chain) was sequenced during a study of T-cell reconstitution after alpha-beta-depleted transplantation in children listed by TCRdb under 2016. General notes on the study: The study quantitatively tracked T-cell immune reconstitution after TCRalphabeta/CD19-depleted allogeneic hematopoietic cell transplantation in children using TCR repertoire profiling. Results and caveats for the whole study, not just this receptor: In some patients, the high TCRbeta diversity seen at day 60 was put down to recipient T cells and intrathymic progenitors that had survived conditioning. The apparently early recovery of alphabetaT-cell counts about two months after transplant reportedly depended on only several hundred rapidly expanded clones that came from non-depleted graft cells. Hyperexpanded clone frequencies declined over subsequent months; after one year, T-cell counts and TCRbeta diversity were mostly attributed to newly produced T cells.

CDR1 and CDR2 are drawn from the germline V gene: KGHSH, LQKENI. The CDR3 sequence holds 16 residues, the cysteine and phenylalanine included. The DNA shown is the 48-base CDR3, in frame from base 1. V and J are truncated by 2 bases and 3 bases respectively, leaving an intervening sequence of 13 bases. To note about this clonotype: Its antigen remains unidentified. A read error may explain this, as a much larger clone is one base away.

The library was obtained by PCR. Instrument used: Illumina HiSeq 2500. Molecular barcoding was employed in the preparation of TCR libraries, with unique molecular identifiers being used to normalize TCRbeta repertoire quantification. TCRdb reprocessed the public reads (quality trimming at Q25 with fastp, clone calling with MiXCR) and kept in-frame beta chains. For every CDR3 protein sequence, its rows merge into one entry that carries the most common genes and DNA. A total of about 290,000 distinct CDR3 sequences appear in this sample, over 9.5% of them only once. The biggest ten clones account for less than 8% of the sample. Explained via the paper, the treatment or condition label denotes: allogeneic hematopoietic cell transplantation with graft depleted of TCRalphabeta T cells and CD19 B cells. TCRalphabeta/CD19-depleted allogeneic hematopoietic cell grafts were given to the transplant recipients, all of whom were children.

The chain is assembled from TRBV18 and TRBJ1-4, with the D gene too uncertain to name. The sample here was PBMCs, taken before TCRalphabeta/CD19-depleted stem cell transplant. This TCR was recovered from a boy under three years old with acute myeloid leukemia, due to receive a stem cell transplant. Read as DNA, the sequence is TGTGCCAGCTCACCAAAGGAAGTGTCGGCTAATGAAAAACTGTTTTTT. This sequence encodes CASSPKEVSANEKLFF.